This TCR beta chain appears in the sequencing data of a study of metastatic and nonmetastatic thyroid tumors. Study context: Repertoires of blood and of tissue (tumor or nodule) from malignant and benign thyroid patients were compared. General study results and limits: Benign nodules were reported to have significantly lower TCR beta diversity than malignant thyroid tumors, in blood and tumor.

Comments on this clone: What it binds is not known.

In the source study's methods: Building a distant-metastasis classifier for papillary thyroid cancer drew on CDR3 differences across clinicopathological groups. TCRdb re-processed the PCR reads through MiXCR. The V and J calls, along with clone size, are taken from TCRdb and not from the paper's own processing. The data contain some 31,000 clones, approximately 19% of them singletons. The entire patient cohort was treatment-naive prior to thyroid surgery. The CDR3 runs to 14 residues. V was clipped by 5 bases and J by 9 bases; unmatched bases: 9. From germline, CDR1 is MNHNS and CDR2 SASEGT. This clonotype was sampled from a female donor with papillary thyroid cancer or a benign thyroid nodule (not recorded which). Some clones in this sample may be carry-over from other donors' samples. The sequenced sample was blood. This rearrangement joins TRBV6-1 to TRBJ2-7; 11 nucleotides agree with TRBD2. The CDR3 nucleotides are TGTGCCAGCAGTTTAATAACTAGCGGGGGCATGCAGTACTTC. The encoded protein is CASSLITSGGMQYF.